These 9 T cell receptor beta chains were all obtained from the same sample, sequenced in a study of vaccination and CD4 T cells after COVID-19. The sample's treatment: 10-day PBMC culture with coronavirus spike peptide pools or control peptides (ViraFEST assay). For these receptors, no antigen is known. Sequence data for DNA of cultured CD4+ T cells were generated by the Oncomine TCR Beta short-read assay. TCRdb passed the PCR reads through MiXCR, listing each CDR3 protein once. The sample lists approximately 2,800 distinct CDR3 sequences; around 25% were seen once. Specimen: CD4+ T cells from blood, cultured in vitro, collected after SARS-CoV-2 vaccination. The receptors were gathered from a human donor who had recovered from COVID-19.

V gene TRBV5-1 combines with J gene TRBJ2-5, with TRBD2 identical over 11 bases. Trimming at V came to 2 bases and at J to 4 bases, leaving 1 base not matched to a gene. Per the germline V gene, CDR1 is SGHRS and CDR2 is YFSETQ. The CDR3 has 14 residues. CDR3 amino acids: CASSFLAGGETQYF. The DNA for the CDR3 is TGCGCCAGCAGCTTTCTAGCGGGGGGAGAGACCCAGTACTTC.

The V call is TRBV7-3, the J call TRBJ2-1; D tentatively fits TRBD1 or TRBD2 (5 bases each). V was shortened by 6 bases and J by 8 bases, with 17 bases between the two germline ends. CDR3 length: 14 residues. Germline V gene data show CDR1 as SGHTA and CDR2 as FQGTGA. CDR3 nucleotides: TGTGCCAGCAGTTCGGGACCGGGTTTCGATGAGCAGTTCTTC. The encoded protein is CASSSGPGFDEQFF.

V and J are TRBV5-8 and TRBJ2-5, with 9 bases matching TRBD2. After removal of 4 bases from V and 5 bases from J, the junction contained 9 bases not matched to a gene. CDR1 SGHTS and CDR2 YDEGEE come from the germline V gene. CDR3 length: 15 residues. Here the CDR3 DNA reads TGTGCCAGCAGCCCGGGACTAGCCGGGGAGGAGACCCAGTACTTC. Translation gives CASSPGLAGEETQYF.

This clonotype rates as medium-sized. The chain carries TRBV20-1 and TRBJ2-7, with TRBD1 as a possible D gene (5 bases). Germline V gene lookup returns CDR1 DFQATT and CDR2 SNEGSKA (reference sequence). CDR3 size: 15 residues. Deletions cut 2 bases from V and 7 bases from J, with 21 bases between. The CDR3 is CSARNYRIPYGEQYF. In nucleotides, the CDR3 is TGCAGTGCTAGAAATTACAGGATCCCCTACGGGGAGCAGTACTTC.

In its sample, this clonotype was seen a few times. The chain couples TRBV19 to TRBJ2-7, with a tentative D call TRBD2 (5 bases). The CDR3 is made up of 13 amino acids. Germline lookup yields CDR1 LNHDA and CDR2 SQIVND (reference sequence). Trimming left V 1 base short and J 3 bases short, with 7 bases between. CDR3 sequence reads: CASSIVRDYEQYF. In DNA form, the CDR3 reads TGTGCCAGTAGTATAGTCCGGGACTACGAGCAGTACTTC. The full variable domain, rest sourced from reference TRBV19 and TRBJ2-7, is DGGITQSPKYLFRKEGQNVTLSCEQNLNHDAMYWYRQDPGQGLRLIYYSQIVNDFQKGDIAEGYSVSREKKESFPLTVTSAQKNPTAFYLCASSIVRDYEQYFGPGTRLTVT.

The CDR3 DNA sequence: TGTGCCAGCAGCGAGGGGGCGCCGCCCTACGAGCAGTACTTC. As protein: CASSEGAPPYEQYF. The chain is built from TRBV7-3 and TRBJ2-7, with 7 positions matching TRBD1. The ends lost 5 bases at V and 2 bases at J; junction bases unmatched: 6. CDR3 size: 14 residues. The germline V gene has CDR1 SGHTA and CDR2 FQGTGA.

Worth noting for this clonotype: Since a far larger clone is one base different, this is likely a read error. The J gene is TRBJ2-1, the V gene TRBV20-1; 7 bases map to TRBD1. The CDR3 sequence is 13 residues long. CDR1 is DFQATT, CDR2 SNEGSKA, per germline (reference sequence). After removal of 5 bases from V and 10 bases from J, the junction contained 11 bases not matched to a gene. In DNA, the CDR3 is TGCAGTGCTGTCGACAGGGAACCCTACGAGCAGTTCTTC. Residues: CSAVDREPYEQFF.

By proportion, this clonotype is medium-sized. The gene calls are TRBV7-9 and TRBJ1-1; no definite D call. Germline-derived CDR1 and CDR2 are SEHNR and FQNEAQ (reference sequence). The CDR3 has 14 residues. V shed 1 base and J shed 0 bases, with 6 bases lying between them. The CDR3 DNA is TGTGCCAGCAGCTTAGGAAACATGAACACTGAAGCTTTCTTT. It is translated as CASSLGNMNTEAFF.

This chain uses TRBV6-2 or TRBV6-3 with TRBJ2-7, with TRBD1 matching over 11 bases. The CDR3 loop spans 16 amino acids. J gave up 4 bases and V 6 bases, and 11 bases lay outside the gene matches. CDR1 is MNHEY and CDR2 is SVGEGT in the germline V gene. CDR3: CASSRSPGQGVYEQYF. In DNA form, the CDR3 reads TGTGCCAGCAGCCGAAGCCCGGGACAGGGGGTGTACGAGCAGTACTTC.